This T cell receptor (delta chain) appears in the sequencing data of a study of γδ T cells in repeated Plasmodium falciparum infection. In the study overall: Age- and gender-matched Australian children served as comparison for malaria-exposed Malian children. General study findings and limits: Malian donors came from one small rural village, predominantly one ethnic group. Compared with Australian children, Malian Vdelta2-negative repertoires seemed more clonal, less diverse, less shared. Many TCRgamma sequences overlapped between individuals in stable Vgamma9/Vdelta2+ repertoires.

This clone was detected a few times. Its specificity is not known. The likely explanation is a read error, given a far larger clone one base away. This sample includes further DNA sequences coding for the same CDR3. Germline CDR1 is GEAIGNYY and CDR2 is EKD. The CDR3 is 23 residues long. Unmatched junction bases numbered 23, after V lost 3 bases and J lost 5 bases. Gammadelta T cells were flow-sorted from PBMC into Vgamma9/Vdelta2+ and Vdelta2-negative populations for bulk analysis. TCRdb re-analyzed the multiplex PCR reads via CATT. This table has approximately 93,000 delta-chain clones, more than 0.85% appearing once.

The sequence was obtained from a pool of human donors (malaria-infected and uninfected, not separated). Sample: gamma-delta T cells from blood. This chain uses TRDV2 with TRDJ3; 11 bases are a match to TRDD3. CDR3 nucleotides: TGTGCCTGTGACCCCCTTGTGGAGATGGTAAAGCTGGGGGATACCCGGGACACCCGACAGATGTTTTTC. This gives the protein CACDPLVEMVKLGDTRDTRQMFF.